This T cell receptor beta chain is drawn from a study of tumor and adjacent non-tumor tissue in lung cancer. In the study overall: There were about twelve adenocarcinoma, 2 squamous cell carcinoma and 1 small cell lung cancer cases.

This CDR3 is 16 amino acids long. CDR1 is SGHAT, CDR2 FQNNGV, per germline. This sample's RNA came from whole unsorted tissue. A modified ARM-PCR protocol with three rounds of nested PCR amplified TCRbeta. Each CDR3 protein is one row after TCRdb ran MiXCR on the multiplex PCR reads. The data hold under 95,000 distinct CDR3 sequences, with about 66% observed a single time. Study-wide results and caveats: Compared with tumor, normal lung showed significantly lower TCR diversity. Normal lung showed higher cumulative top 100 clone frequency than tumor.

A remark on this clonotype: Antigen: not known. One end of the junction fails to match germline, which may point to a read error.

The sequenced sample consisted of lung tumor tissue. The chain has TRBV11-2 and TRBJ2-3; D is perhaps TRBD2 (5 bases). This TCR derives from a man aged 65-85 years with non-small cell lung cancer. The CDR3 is CASSLDRRISTDTQYF. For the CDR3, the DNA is TGTGCCAGCAGCTTAGACAGGAGGATTAGCACTGATACGCAGTATTTT.